This T cell receptor (beta chain) came from a study of metastatic and nonmetastatic thyroid tumors (dated by TCRdb to the early 2020s). About the study as a whole: For patients with malignant and with benign thyroid disease, the researchers compared repertoires between peripheral blood samples and tumor or nodule tissue samples. Study-wide findings and limitations: TCR beta diversity was reported as significantly higher in malignant tumors than in benign nodules, in both blood and tumor samples.

With respect to this clone: The specificity of this receptor is unknown. Per-base quality was not reported, and no clone a single base away is much larger than it.

Before undergoing thyroid surgery, none of the patients had been given any kind of treatment. Using T-cell receptor beta sequencing, the study looked back at clinical samples from patients collected from about 2011 to 2019. Receptors were amplified or captured by PCR. Instrument on record: Illumina HiSeq 4000. High-throughput sequencing was used to profile the TCR beta-chain CDR3 region of each patient. The authors' analysis ran thus. CDR3 differences across clinicopathological groups were used to build a classifier for discriminating distant-metastatic papillary thyroid cancer patients. The Shannon index was used to assess repertoire diversity, and the Morisita-Horn index was used to assess tumor-blood repertoire similarity. Starting from the raw public reads, TCRdb applied fastp trimming at Q25, assembled clones with MiXCR and retained in-frame beta chains. The V and J calls shown here were made by TCRdb, not taken from the authors' results. A total of under 5,000 clones appear in this sample, roughly a fifth of them only once. The top ten clones comprise around 35% of the sample.

Sequencing was done on a sample of tumor tissue. This receptor was obtained from a male donor with papillary thyroid cancer or a benign thyroid nodule (not recorded which). Some clones in this sample may be carry-over from other donors' samples.

This receptor carries the CDR3 CSTRDRALGEAFF. The DNA sequence is given as TGCAGCACTAGAGACAGGGCACTAGGGGAAGCTTTCTTT. The chain uses TRBV29-1 and TRBJ1-1; the junction holds 7 bases that match TRBD1. The CDR1 and CDR2 encoded by the germline V gene are SQVTM and ANQGSEA. The CDR3 sequence holds 13 residues, the cysteine and phenylalanine included. Only the CDR3 part of the read is kept: 39 bases, read in frame from the first base. V is pruned by 8 bases and J by 8 bases, leaving 14 bases of the junction without a gene match.